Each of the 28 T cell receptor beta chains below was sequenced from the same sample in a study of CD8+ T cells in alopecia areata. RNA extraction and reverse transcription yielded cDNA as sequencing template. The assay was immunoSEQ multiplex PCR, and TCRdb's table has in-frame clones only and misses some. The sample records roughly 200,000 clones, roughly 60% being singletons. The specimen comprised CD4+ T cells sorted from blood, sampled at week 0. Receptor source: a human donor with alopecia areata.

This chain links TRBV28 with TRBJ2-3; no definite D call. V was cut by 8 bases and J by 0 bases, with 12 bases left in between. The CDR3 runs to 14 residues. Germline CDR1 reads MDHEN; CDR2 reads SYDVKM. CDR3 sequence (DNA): TGTGCCAGCGGCCGGACGCCCAGCACAGATACGCAGTATTTT. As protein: CASGRTPSTDTQYF.

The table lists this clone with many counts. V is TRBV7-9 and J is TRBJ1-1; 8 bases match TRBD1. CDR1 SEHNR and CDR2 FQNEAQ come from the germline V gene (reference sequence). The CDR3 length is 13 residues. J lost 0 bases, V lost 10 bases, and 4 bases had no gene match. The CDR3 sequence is CAIDRGMNTEAFF. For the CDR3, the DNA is TGTGCCATCGACAGGGGCATGAACACTGAAGCTTTCTTT.

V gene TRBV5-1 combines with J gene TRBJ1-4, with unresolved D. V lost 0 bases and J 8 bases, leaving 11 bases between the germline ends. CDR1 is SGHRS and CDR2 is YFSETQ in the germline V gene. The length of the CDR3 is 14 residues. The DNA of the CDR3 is TGCGCCAGCAGCTTGGCAGTAGGAAACGAAAAACTGTTTTTT. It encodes CASSLAVGNEKLFF.

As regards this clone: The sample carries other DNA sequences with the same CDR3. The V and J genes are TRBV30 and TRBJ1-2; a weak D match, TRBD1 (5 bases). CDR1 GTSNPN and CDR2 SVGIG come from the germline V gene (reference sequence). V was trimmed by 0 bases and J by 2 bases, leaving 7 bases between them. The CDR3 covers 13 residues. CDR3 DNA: TGTGCCTGGAGTGTCCGGGGGAACTATGGCTACACCTTC. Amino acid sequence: CAWSVRGNYGYTF.

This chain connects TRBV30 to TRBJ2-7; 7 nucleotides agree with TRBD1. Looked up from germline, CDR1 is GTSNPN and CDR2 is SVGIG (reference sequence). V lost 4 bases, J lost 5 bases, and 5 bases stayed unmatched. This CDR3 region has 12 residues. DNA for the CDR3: TGTGCCTGGAACAGGGGCCTCAACGAGCAGTACTTC. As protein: CAWNRGLNEQYF.

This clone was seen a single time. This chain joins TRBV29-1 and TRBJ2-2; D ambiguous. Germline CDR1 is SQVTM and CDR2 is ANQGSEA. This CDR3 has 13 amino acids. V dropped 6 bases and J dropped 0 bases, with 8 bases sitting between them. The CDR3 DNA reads TGCAGCGTCCCCCTTCCGAACACCGGGGAGCTGTTTTTT. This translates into CSVPLPNTGELFF.

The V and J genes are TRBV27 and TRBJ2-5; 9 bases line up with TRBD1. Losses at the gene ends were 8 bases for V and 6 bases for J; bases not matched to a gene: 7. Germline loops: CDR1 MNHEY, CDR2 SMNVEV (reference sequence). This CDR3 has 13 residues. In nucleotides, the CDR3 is TGTGCCAGCGGAATACAGGGGGCCCAGACCCAGTACTTC. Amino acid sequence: CASGIQGAQTQYF.

CDR3 region: CASSLTHLYEQYF. In DNA form, the CDR3 reads TGTGCCAGCAGCTTGACCCACCTCTACGAGCAGTACTTC. The chain links TRBV5-6 to TRBJ2-7; D not resolved. This CDR3 comprises 13 residues. V gave up 1 base and J gave up 3 bases, with 8 bases separating them. Germline CDR1 reads SGHDT; CDR2 reads YYEEEE.

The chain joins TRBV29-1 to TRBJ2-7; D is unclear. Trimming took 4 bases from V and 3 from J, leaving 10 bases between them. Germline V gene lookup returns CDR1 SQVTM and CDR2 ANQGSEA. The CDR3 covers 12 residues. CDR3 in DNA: TGCAGCGTTGGTTCGGCAGACTACGAGCAGTACTTC. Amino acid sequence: CSVGSADYEQYF.

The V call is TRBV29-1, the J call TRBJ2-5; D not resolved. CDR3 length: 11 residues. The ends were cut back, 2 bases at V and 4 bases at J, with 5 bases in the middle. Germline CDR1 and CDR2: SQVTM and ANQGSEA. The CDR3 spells CSVEWGETQYF. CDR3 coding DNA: TGCAGCGTTGAATGGGGAGAGACCCAGTACTTC. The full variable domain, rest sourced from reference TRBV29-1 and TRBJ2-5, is SAVISQKPSRDICQRGTSLTIQCQVDSQVTMMFWYRQQPGQSLTLIATANQGSEATYESGFVIDKFPISRPNLTFSTLTVSNMSPEDSSIYLCSVEWGETQYFGPGTRLLVL.

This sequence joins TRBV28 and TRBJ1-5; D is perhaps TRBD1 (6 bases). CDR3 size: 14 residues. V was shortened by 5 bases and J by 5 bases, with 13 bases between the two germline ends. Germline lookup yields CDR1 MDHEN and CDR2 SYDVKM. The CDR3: CASSPPGGHQPQHF. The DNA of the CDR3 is TGTGCCAGCAGTCCCCCGGGGGGCCATCAGCCCCAGCATTTT.

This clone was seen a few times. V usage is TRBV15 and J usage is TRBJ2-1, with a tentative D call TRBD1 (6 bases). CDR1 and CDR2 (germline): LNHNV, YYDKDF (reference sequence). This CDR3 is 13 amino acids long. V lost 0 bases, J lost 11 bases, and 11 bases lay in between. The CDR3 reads CATSRDAGDKQFF. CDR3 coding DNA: TGTGCCACCAGCAGAGACGCCGGGGACAAGCAGTTCTTC.

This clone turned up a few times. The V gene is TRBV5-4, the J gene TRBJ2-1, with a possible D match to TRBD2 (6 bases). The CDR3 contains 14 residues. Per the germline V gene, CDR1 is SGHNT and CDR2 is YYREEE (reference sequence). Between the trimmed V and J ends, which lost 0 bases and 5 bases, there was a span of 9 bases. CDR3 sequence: CASSLEGLDNEQFF. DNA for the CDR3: TGTGCCAGCAGCTTGGAGGGACTGGACAATGAGCAGTTCTTC.

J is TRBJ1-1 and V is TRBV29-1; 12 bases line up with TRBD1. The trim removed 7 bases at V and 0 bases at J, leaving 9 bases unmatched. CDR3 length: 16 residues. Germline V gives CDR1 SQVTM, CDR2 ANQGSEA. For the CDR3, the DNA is TGCAGCGCCCTGGGACAGGGGGCTCAAATGAACACTGAAGCTTTCTTT. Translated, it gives CSALGQGAQMNTEAFF. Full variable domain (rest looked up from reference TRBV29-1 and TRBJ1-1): SAVISQKPSRDICQRGTSLTIQCQVDSQVTMMFWYRQQPGQSLTLIATANQGSEATYESGFVIDKFPISRPNLTFSTLTVSNMSPEDSSIYLCSALGQGAQMNTEAFFGQGTRLTVV.

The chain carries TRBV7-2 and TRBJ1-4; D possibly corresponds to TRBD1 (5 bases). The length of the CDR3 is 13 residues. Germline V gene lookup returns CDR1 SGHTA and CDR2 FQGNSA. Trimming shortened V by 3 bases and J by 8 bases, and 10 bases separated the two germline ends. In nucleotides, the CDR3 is TGTGCCAGCAGCTTCGACAGTTGGGAAAAACTGTTTTTT. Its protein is CASSFDSWEKLFF.

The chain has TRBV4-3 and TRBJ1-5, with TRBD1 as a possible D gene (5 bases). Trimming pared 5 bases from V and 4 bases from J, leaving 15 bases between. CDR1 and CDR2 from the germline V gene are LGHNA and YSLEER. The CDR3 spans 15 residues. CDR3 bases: TGCGCCAGCAGCGCCGACGGGACGGCGAATCAGCCCCAGCATTTT. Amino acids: CASSADGTANQPQHF.

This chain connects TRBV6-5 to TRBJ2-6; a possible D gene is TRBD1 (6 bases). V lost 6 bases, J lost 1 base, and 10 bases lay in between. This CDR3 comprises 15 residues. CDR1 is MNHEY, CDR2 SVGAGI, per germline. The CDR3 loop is CASRTGTSGANVLTF. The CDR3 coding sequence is TGTGCCAGCAGGACTGGGACATCTGGGGCCAACGTCCTGACTTTC.

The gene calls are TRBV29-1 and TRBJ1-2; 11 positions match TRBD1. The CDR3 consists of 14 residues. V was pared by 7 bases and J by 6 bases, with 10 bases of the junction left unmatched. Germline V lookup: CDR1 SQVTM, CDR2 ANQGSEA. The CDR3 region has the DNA TGCAGCGCCGCGCAGAAGGGACAGGGGGATGGCTACACCTTC. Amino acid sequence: CSAAQKGQGDGYTF.

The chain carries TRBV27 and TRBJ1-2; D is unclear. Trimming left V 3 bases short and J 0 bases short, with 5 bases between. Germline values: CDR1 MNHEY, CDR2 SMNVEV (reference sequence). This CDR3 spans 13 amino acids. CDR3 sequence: CASSFAPNYGYTF. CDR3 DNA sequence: TGTGCCAGCAGTTTCGCTCCTAACTATGGCTACACCTTC.

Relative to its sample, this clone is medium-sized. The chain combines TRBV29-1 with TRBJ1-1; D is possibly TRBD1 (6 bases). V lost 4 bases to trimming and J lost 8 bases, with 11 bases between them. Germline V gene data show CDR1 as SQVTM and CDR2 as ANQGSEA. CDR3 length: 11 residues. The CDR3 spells CSVGRGEEAFF. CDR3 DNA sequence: TGCAGCGTTGGCAGGGGAGAGGAAGCTTTCTTT.

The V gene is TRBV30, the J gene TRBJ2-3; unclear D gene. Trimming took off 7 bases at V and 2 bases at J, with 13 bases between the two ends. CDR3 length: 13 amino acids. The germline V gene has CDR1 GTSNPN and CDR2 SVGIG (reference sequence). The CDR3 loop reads CASPRADTDTQYF. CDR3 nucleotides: TGTGCCTCGCCCCGCGCGGACACAGATACGCAGTATTTT.

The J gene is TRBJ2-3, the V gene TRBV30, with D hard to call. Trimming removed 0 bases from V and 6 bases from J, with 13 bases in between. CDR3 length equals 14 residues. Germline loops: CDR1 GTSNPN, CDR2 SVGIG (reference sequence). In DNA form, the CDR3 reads TGTGCCTGGAGTGTACGCGGAAGGTTTGATACGCAGTATTTT. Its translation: CAWSVRGRFDTQYF.

Here the CDR3 reads CSALGVYGYTF. CDR3 nucleotide sequence: TGCAGCGCTCTGGGGGTCTATGGCTACACCTTC. This chain uses TRBV29-1 with TRBJ1-2, with D possibly TRBD1 on 5 matching bases. The CDR3 length is 11 residues. The germline CDR1 and CDR2 sequences are SQVTM and ANQGSEA. Trimming removed 7 bases at V and 4 bases at J, with 10 bases between.

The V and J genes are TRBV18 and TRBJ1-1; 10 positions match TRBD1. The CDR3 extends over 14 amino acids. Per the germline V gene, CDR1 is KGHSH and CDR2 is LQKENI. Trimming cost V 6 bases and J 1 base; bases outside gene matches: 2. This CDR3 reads CASSRDRGNTEAFF. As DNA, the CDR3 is TGTGCCAGCTCCCGGGACAGGGGGAACACTGAAGCTTTCTTT.

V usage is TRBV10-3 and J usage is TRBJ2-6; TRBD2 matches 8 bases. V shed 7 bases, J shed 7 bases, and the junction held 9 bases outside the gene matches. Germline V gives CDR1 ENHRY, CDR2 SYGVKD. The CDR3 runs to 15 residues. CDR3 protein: CAIMRAGGAANVLTF. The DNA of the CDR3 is TGTGCCATCATGAGGGCGGGGGGCGCCGCCAACGTCCTGACTTTC.

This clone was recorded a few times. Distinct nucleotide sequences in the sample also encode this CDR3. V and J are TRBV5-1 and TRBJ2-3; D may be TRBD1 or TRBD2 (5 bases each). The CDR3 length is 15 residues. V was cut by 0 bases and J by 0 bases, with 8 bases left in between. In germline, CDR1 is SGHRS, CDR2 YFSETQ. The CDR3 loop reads CASSLVGGSTDTQYF. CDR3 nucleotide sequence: TGCGCCAGCAGCTTGGTTGGGGGAAGCACAGATACGCAGTATTTT.

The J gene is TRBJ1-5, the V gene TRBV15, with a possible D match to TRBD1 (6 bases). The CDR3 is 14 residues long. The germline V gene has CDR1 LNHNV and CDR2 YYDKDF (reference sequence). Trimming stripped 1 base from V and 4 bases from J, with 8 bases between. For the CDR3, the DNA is TGTGCCACCAGCAGAGCGGGGGCGAATCAGCCCCAGCATTTT. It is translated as CATSRAGANQPQHF.

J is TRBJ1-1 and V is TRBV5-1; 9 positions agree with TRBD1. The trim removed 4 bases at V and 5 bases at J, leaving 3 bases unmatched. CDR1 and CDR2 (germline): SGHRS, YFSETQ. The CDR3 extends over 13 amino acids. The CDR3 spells CASSDRGRTEAFF. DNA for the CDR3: TGCGCCAGCAGCGACAGGGGGAGGACTGAAGCTTTCTTT.